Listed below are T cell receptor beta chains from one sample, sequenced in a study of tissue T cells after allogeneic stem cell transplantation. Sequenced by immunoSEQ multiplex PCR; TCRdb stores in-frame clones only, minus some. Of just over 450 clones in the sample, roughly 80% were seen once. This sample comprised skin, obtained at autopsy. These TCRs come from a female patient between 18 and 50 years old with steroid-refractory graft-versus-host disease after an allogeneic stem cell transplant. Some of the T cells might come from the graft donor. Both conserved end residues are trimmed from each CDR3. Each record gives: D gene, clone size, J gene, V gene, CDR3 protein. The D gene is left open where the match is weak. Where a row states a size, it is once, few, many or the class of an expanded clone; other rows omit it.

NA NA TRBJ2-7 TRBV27 ASSFRDLSSYEQY
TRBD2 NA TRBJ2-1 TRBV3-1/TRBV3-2 ASSQLSGGAWVHYNEQF
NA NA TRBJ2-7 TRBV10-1 ASSARASNEQY
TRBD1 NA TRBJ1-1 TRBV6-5 ASRHPDRGRTEAF
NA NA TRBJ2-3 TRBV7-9 ASSRATDTQY
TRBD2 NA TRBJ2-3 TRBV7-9 ASLRQRGAGDTQY
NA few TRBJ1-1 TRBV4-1 ASGGGSAF
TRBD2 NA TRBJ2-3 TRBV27 ASSPWAGVWADTQY
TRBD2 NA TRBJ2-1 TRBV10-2 ASSTLRLAGSYNEQF
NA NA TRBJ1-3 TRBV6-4 ASSPDSAGNTIY